A single sample is the source of the 19 T cell receptor beta chains below, sequenced in a study of technical replicates of blood from a few donors. Data came from immunoSEQ multiplex PCR; TCRdb stores just in-frame clones and leaves some out. The sample comprises some 56,000 clones, about 95% of which are singletons, and around 3.2% rests with the top ten. Source material: PBMCs. The source of these receptors is a human donor in good health. Some clones in this sample may be carry-over from other donors' samples.

V is TRBV5-1 and J is TRBJ1-2, with D hard to call. There are 13 residues in the CDR3. In germline, CDR1 is SGHRS, CDR2 YFSETQ. Trimming stripped 1 base from V and 7 bases from J, with 11 bases between. In nucleotides, the CDR3 is TGCGCCAGCAGCTTGACGGGGATGAGTGGCTACACCTTC. Protein: CASSLTGMSGYTF.

In its sample, this clone was seen once. The rearrangement joins TRBV2 to TRBJ1-1; 8 nucleotides line up with TRBD1. V gave up 6 bases and J gave up 0 bases; unmatched junction bases: 9. Looked up from germline, CDR1 is SNHLY and CDR2 is FYNNEI. The CDR3 covers 16 residues. This CDR3 is CASSPSGTGLNTEAFF. DNA of the CDR3: TGTGCCAGCAGCCCTTCGGGGACAGGATTGAACACTGAAGCTTTCTTT. Together with reference TRBV2 and TRBJ1-1, the CDR3 gives the full variable domain: EPEVTQTPSHQVTQMGQEVILRCVPISNHLYFYWYRQILGQKVEFLVSFYNNEISEKSEIFDDQFSVERPDGSNFTLKIRSTKLEDSAMYFCASSPSGTGLNTEAFFGQGTRLTVV.

The chain joins TRBV11-1 to TRBJ2-2; TRBD1 might be the D (6 bases). V was pared by 5 bases and J by 7 bases, with 11 bases between. Germline V gene data show CDR1 as SGHAT and CDR2 as FQDESV (reference sequence). CDR3 length equals 13 residues. CDR3 bases: TGTGCCAGCAGCCTCGAGGGACACGGGGAGCTGTTTTTT. Translating gives CASSLEGHGELFF.

The V and J genes are TRBV11-3 and TRBJ2-1, with 8 bases fitting TRBD2. This CDR3 contains 15 residues. The germline CDR1 and CDR2 sequences are SGHNT and YENEEA. V was pared by 1 base and J by 4 bases, with 3 bases of the junction left unmatched. The CDR3: CASSLGLAGYNEQFF. The CDR3 DNA sequence: TGTGCCAGCAGCTTAGGGTTAGCGGGGTACAATGAGCAGTTCTTC. The full variable domain, rest sourced from reference TRBV11-3 and TRBJ2-1, is EAGVVQSPRYKIIEKKQPVAFWCNPISGHNTLYWYLQNLGQGPELLIRYENEEAVDDSQLPKDRFSAERLKGVDSTLKIQPAELGDSAVYLCASSLGLAGYNEQFFGPGTRLTVL.

The gene calls are TRBV5-4 and TRBJ2-1, with 9 bases matching TRBD1. The CDR3 spans 14 residues. CDR1 and CDR2 (germline): SGHNT, YYREEE (reference sequence). Losses at the gene ends were 4 bases for V and 9 bases for J; bases not matched to a gene: 8. This chain's CDR3 is CASSPGTGIGEQFF. The CDR3 DNA sequence: TGTGCCAGCAGCCCCGGGACAGGGATCGGTGAGCAGTTCTTC. Complete variable domain (other parts from reference TRBV5-4 and TRBJ2-1): ETGVTQSPTHLIKTRGQQVTLRCSSQSGHNTVSWYQQALGQGPQFIFQYYREEENGRGNFPPRFSGLQFPNYSSELNVNALELDDSALYLCASSPGTGIGEQFFGPGTRLTVL.

V is TRBV6-1 and J is TRBJ2-3; 7 nucleotides match TRBD1. Germline values: CDR1 MNHNS, CDR2 SASEGT. The CDR3 contains 15 residues. Unmatched junction bases numbered 8, after V lost 7 bases and J lost 1 base. CDR3 nucleotide sequence: TGTGCCAGCACCAGACTTACAGGGGGCACAGATACGCAGTATTTT. This sequence encodes CASTRLTGGTDTQYF.

This clone has only one observation. The chain uses TRBV11-1 and TRBJ2-3, with 13 bases aligning to TRBD2. This CDR3 contains 17 residues. CDR1 is SGHAT and CDR2 is FQDESV in the germline V gene (reference sequence). Losses at the gene ends were 5 bases for V and 3 bases for J; bases not matched to a gene: 8. The CDR3, as DNA: TGTGCCAGCAGCGAACGGACTAGCGGGAGACTGACAGATACGCAGTATTTT. Translating gives CASSERTSGRLTDTQYF.

The chain is built from TRBV2 and TRBJ2-5, with TRBD2 as a possible D gene (5 bases). V lost 4 bases and J 2 bases, leaving 8 bases between the germline ends. Germline values: CDR1 SNHLY, CDR2 FYNNEI. The CDR3 is made up of 13 amino acids. The CDR3 loop reads CASSAGSQETQYF. The CDR3 coding sequence is TGTGCCAGCAGTGCGGGGTCTCAAGAGACCCAGTACTTC.

The chain uses TRBV7-2 and TRBJ2-1, with TRBD2 matching 12 bases. The CDR3 totals 16 residues. Germline V gives CDR1 SGHTA, CDR2 FQGNSA. Germline trimming cut 6 bases from V and 8 bases from J; bases unmatched to any gene: 11. CDR3: CASRDRASGRADEQFF. The CDR3, as DNA: TGTGCCAGCAGGGACCGGGCTAGCGGGAGGGCCGATGAGCAGTTCTTC.

This rearrangement joins TRBV2 to TRBJ2-5; 10 nucleotides match TRBD1. Trimming took 3 bases from V and 4 from J; bases not matched to a gene: 8. Germline CDR1 is SNHLY and CDR2 is FYNNEI. CDR3 size: 16 residues. Here the CDR3 DNA reads TGTGCCAGCAGTGATTTCGGGACAGGGGAATTAGAGACCCAGTACTTC. Its protein is CASSDFGTGELETQYF.

The chain is built from TRBV6-5 and TRBJ2-3; 10 nucleotides align to TRBD2. Per the germline V gene, CDR1 is MNHEY and CDR2 is SVGAGI. CDR3 length equals 16 residues. The ends lost 0 bases at V and 2 bases at J; junction bases unmatched: 2. The DNA of the CDR3 is TGTGCCAGCAGTTACTCTAGCGGGGGGCCCACAGATACGCAGTATTTT. Translated: CASSYSSGGPTDTQYF.

The J gene is TRBJ2-2, the V gene TRBV21-1; no DNA check was done on the table's D call, TRBD1. TRBV21-1 corresponds to a pseudogene. The CDR3 contains 16 residues. Here the CDR3 DNA reads TGTGCCAGCAACAAACTGGCAGGGCTGGTCGCCGGGGAGCTGTTTTTT. This encodes CASNKLAGLVAGELFF.

The rearrangement links TRBV10-3 to TRBJ2-3, with D tentatively TRBD1 (6 bases). The germline V gene has CDR1 ENHRY and CDR2 SYGVKD. Trimming stripped 6 bases from V and 0 bases from J, with 10 bases between. CDR3 length: 14 residues. The CDR3 region is CAISGTTSTDTQYF. DNA for the CDR3: TGTGCCATCAGCGGGACAACCAGCACAGATACGCAGTATTTT.

The chain links TRBV15 to TRBJ2-1; D not certain. Trimming removed 4 bases from V and 5 bases from J, with 9 bases in between. The CDR3 consists of 13 residues. Germline V gene data show CDR1 as LNHNV and CDR2 as YYDKDF (reference sequence). The CDR3 DNA sequence: TGTGCCACCAGCACCACAGAGCACAATGAGCAGTTCTTC. Translation gives CATSTTEHNEQFF.

The rearrangement uses TRBV10-3 and TRBJ1-1; a weak D match, TRBD1 (5 bases). The CDR3 has 14 residues. Trimming took 10 bases from V and 6 from J, leaving 21 bases between them. Germline values: CDR1 ENHRY, CDR2 SYGVKD. This CDR3 is CATTDLIGVPEAFF. CDR3 bases: TGTGCCACCACGGATTTAATAGGGGTACCTGAAGCTTTCTTT.

The rearrangement uses TRBV29-1 and TRBJ2-7; 10 bases fit TRBD2. V dropped 4 bases and J dropped 0; count of bases not matched to a gene: 3. The CDR3 totals 14 residues. Germline assignment: CDR1 SQVTM and CDR2 ANQGSEA. The CDR3 reads CSVVGTSDSYEQYF. The CDR3 DNA follows: TGCAGCGTTGTTGGGACTAGCGACTCCTACGAGCAGTACTTC.

The J gene is TRBJ1-5, the V gene TRBV19; D is ambiguous. V gave up 5 bases and J gave up 6 bases, with 8 bases separating them. Per the germline V gene, CDR1 is LNHDA and CDR2 is SQIVND (reference sequence). The CDR3 consists of 12 residues. The CDR3 reads CASSPSVQPQHF. Written as DNA, the CDR3 is TGTGCCAGTAGTCCCAGCGTTCAGCCCCAGCATTTT.

The rearrangement joins TRBV27 to TRBJ2-1; maybe TRBD2 (5 bases). CDR1 and CDR2 (germline): MNHEY, SMNVEV (reference sequence). This CDR3 region has 15 residues. V was pared by 5 bases and J by 5 bases, with 16 bases between. CDR3 sequence: CASSPRSTADNEQFF. For the CDR3, the DNA is TGTGCCAGCAGTCCGCGTTCTACAGCGGACAATGAGCAGTTCTTC.

The V call is TRBV12-5, the J call TRBJ2-1, with 12 bases lining up with TRBD2. CDR1 and CDR2 from the germline V gene are LGHNT and FRNRAP. V lost 3 bases and J lost 13; bases outside the gene matches: 7. There are 14 residues in the CDR3. CDR3 loop: CASGFSLAGGKQFF. DNA for the CDR3: TGTGCTAGTGGTTTTTCCCTAGCGGGAGGGAAACAGTTCTTC.